The clone carrying this T cell receptor (beta chain) was seen only once. Its matching antigen is unknown. Assay: immunoSEQ multiplex PCR; the TCRdb copy retains only in-frame clones and omits some. The sample lists 15,000 to 20,000 clones; about 78% were seen once. CD4+ T cells from unexposed donors were obtained before the COVID-19 pandemic (2011-2018). Isolation of CD4+ T cells took place after roughly nine days in culture. As cell numbers allowed, unexposed-donor CD4+ T cells faced SARS-CoV-2 S/N and four cold-coronavirus spikes. This sample is drawn from a study of CD4 T cells in relation to SARS-CoV-2 and coronaviruses. The overall study: ViraFEST: approximately 10-day antigen culture of PBMCs, then TCR beta CDR3 sequencing. No peptide or an HIV-1 Nef peptide pool served as negative control.

The sequencing sample was made of CD4+ T cells from PBMCs, cultured in vitro. The receptor was isolated from a human donor in good health.

CDR3 in DNA: TGCGCCAGCAGCTTGGCCGGGGAAGCCGGGGAGCTGTTTTTT. Its protein is CASSLAGEAGELFF. The gene calls are TRBV5-1 and TRBJ2-2, with D possibly TRBD2 on 5 matching bases. The CDR3 has 14 amino acids. The germline CDR1 and CDR2 sequences are SGHRS and YFSETQ. Trimming took off 0 bases at V and 6 bases at J, with 9 bases between the two ends.